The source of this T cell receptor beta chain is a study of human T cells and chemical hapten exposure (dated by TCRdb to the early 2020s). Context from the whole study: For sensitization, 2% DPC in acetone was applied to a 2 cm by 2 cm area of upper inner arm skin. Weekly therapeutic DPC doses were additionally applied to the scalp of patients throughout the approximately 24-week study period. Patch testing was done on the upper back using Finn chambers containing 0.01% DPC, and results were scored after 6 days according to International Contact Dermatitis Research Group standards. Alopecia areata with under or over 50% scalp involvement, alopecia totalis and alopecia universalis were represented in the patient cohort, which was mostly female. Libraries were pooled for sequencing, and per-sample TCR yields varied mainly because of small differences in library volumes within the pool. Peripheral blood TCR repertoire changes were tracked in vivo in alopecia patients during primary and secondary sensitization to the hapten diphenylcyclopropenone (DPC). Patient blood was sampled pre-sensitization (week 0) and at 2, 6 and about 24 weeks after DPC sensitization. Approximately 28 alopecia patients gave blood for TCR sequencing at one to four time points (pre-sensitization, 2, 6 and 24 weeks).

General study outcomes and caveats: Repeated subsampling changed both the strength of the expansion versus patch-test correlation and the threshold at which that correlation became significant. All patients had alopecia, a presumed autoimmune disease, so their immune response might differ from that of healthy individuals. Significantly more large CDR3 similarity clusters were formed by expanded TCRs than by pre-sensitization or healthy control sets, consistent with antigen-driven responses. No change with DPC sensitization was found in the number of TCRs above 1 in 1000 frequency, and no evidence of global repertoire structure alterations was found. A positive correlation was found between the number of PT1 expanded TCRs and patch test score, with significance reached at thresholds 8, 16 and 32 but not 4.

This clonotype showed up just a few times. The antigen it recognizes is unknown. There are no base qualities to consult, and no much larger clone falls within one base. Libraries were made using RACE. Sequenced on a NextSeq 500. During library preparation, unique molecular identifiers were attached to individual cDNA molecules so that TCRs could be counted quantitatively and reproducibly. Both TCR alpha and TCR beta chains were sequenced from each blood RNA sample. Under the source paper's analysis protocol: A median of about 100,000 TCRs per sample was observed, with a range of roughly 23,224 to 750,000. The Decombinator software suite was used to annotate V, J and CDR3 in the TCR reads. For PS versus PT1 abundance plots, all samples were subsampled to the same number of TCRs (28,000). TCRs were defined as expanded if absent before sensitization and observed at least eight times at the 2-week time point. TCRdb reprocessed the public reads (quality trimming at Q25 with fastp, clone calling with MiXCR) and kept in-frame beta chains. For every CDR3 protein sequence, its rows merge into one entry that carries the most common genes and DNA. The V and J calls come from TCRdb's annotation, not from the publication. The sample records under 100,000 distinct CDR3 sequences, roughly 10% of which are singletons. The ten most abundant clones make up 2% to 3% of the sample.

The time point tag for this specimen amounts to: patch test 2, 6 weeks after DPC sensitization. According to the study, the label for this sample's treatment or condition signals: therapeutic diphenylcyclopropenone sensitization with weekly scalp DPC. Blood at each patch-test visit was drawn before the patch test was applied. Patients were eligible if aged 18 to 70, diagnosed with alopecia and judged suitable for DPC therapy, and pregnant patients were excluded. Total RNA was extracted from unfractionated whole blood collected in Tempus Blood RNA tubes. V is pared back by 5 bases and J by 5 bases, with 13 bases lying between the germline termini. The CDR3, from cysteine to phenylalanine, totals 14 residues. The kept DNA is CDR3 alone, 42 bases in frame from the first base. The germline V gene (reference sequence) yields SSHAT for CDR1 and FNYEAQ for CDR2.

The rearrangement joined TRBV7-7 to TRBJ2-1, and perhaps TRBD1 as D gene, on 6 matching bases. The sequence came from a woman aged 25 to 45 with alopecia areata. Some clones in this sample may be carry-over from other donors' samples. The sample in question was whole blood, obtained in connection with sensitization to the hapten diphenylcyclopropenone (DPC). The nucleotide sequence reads TGTGCCAGCAGCCCTACAGGGACCCACAATGAGCAGTTCTTC. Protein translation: CASSPTGTHNEQFF.